Listed here is a single T cell receptor beta chain. The sample belongs to a study of blood T cell repertoires in COVID-19. The CDR3 is 15 amino acids. V lost 5 bases and J 1 base, leaving 14 bases between the germline ends. Germline V lookup: CDR1 MNHEY, CDR2 SVGEGT. As handled by the study authors: Scientists estimated how many nucleated cells there were by amplifying reference gene primers. This table comes from immunoSEQ multiplex PCR, and its TCRdb copy is limited to in-frame clones, with some not included. That table gives V, J and clone size, and the DNA gave D and trimming. Among approximately 290,000 clones, approximately 90% were seen once, and the ten largest hold about 0.8%.

The rearrangement links TRBV6-2 or TRBV6-3 to TRBJ1-2, with D possibly being TRBD1 (6 bases). The receptor was derived from a man aged 30 to 45 with acute or convalescent COVID-19. The specimen sequenced was peripheral blood. The CDR3 reads CASSPSGTLNYGYTF. CDR3 in DNA: TGTGCCAGCAGTCCCTCCGGGACACTTAACTATGGCTACACCTTC.